A selection of T cell receptor beta chains follows, all from one sample in a study of blood T cells in healthy people across ages. TCRdb re-called the 5' RACE reads with MiXCR, one entry per CDR3 protein. The sample has around 800,000 distinct CDR3 sequences, around a quarter seen once. These data also formed part of another study, on T cells of mothers and their children.

Sequencing was carried out using blood. The source of these receptors is a boy aged 5-17 years in good health. Each CDR3 is given with its conserved first and last residue. A D gene is named only where the DNA matches it firmly. Size tells how often a clone was seen (once, few, many) or the class of an expanded clone, and some rows leave it out.

CDR3 protein: CASSLSPHEKLFF
CDR3 DNA: TGTGCCAGCAGTTTAAGTCCTCACGAAAAACTGTTTTTT
clone size: few
J gene: TRBJ1-4
V gene: TRBV12-3/TRBV12-4
D gene: NA

CDR3 protein: CASSDTGAQGIQYF
CDR3 DNA: TGTGCCAGCAGCGACACAGGGGCGCAAGGCATTCAGTACTTC
clone size: few
J gene: TRBJ2-4
V gene: TRBV7-2
D gene: TRBD1

CDR3 protein: CASSRTRFQETQYF
CDR3 DNA: TGTGCCAGCAGCAGGACTAGATTTCAAGAGACCCAGTACTTC
clone size: NA
J gene: TRBJ2-5
V gene: TRBV27
D gene: TRBD2

CDR3 protein: CATGPAGGLSNEQFF
CDR3 DNA: TGTGCCACCGGACCAGCGGGGGGTCTTTCCAATGAGCAGTTCTTC
clone size: few
J gene: TRBJ2-1
V gene: TRBV24-1
D gene: TRBD2

CDR3 protein: CASSIGTSGSLETQYF
CDR3 DNA: TGTGCCAGCAGTATTGGGACTAGCGGGTCCCTGGAGACCCAGTACTTC
clone size: NA
J gene: TRBJ2-5
V gene: TRBV12-3/TRBV12-4
D gene: TRBD2

CDR3 protein: CASSYSSGGNTDTQYF
CDR3 DNA: TGTGCCAGCAGTTACTCGAGCGGGGGGAACACAGATACGCAGTATTTT
clone size: NA
J gene: TRBJ2-3
V gene: TRBV6-6
D gene: TRBD2

CDR3 protein: CASRPGLAGTEQYF
CDR3 DNA: TGTGCCAGCAGGCCAGGACTAGCGGGGACCGAGCAGTACTTC
clone size: NA
J gene: TRBJ2-7
V gene: TRBV6-5
D gene: TRBD2

CDR3 protein: CASSPTGGGTDLNEQFF
CDR3 DNA: TGTGCCAGCAGCCCGACGGGGGGTGGGACAGATCTTAATGAGCAGTTCTTC
clone size: NA
J gene: TRBJ2-1
V gene: TRBV7-3
D gene: NA

CDR3 protein: CASSTGTGGFYGYTF
CDR3 DNA: TGTGCCAGCAGTACCGGGACAGGGGGTTTTTATGGCTACACCTTC
clone size: NA
J gene: TRBJ1-2
V gene: TRBV6-2/TRBV6-3
D gene: TRBD1

CDR3 protein: CASSFLGPSLAVTIYF
CDR3 DNA: TGTGCCAGCAGCTTCCTGGGCCCGAGCTTGGCTGTGACCATATATTTT
clone size: NA
J gene: TRBJ1-3
V gene: TRBV7-9
D gene: NA

CDR3 protein: CAINKGTGSSYEQYF
CDR3 DNA: TGTGCCATCAATAAGGGGACAGGTAGCTCCTACGAGCAGTACTTC
clone size: NA
J gene: TRBJ2-7
V gene: TRBV10-3
D gene: TRBD1

CDR3 protein: CASSYGGTRYNEQFF
CDR3 DNA: TGTGCCAGCAGTTACGGCGGGACACGCTACAATGAGCAGTTCTTC
clone size: few
J gene: TRBJ2-1
V gene: TRBV6-6
D gene: NA

CDR3 protein: CASSLRDGTVDTQYF
CDR3 DNA: TGTGCCAGCAGTTTGCGGGACGGGACGGTAGATACGCAGTATTTT
clone size: NA
J gene: TRBJ2-3
V gene: TRBV6-6
D gene: NA

CDR3 protein: CASSGKTHGYTF
CDR3 DNA: TGTGCCAGCAGCGGGAAGACCCATGGCTACACCTTC
clone size: NA
J gene: TRBJ1-2
V gene: TRBV3-1
D gene: NA

CDR3 protein: CASSLRDRGISGANVLTF
CDR3 DNA: TGTGCCAGCAGCTTACGGGACAGGGGAATCTCTGGGGCCAACGTCCTGACTTTC
clone size: few
J gene: TRBJ2-6
V gene: TRBV7-9
D gene: TRBD1

CDR3 protein: CASSEGGNEKLFF
CDR3 DNA: TGCGCCAGCTCTGAGGGAGGAAATGAAAAACTGTTTTTT
clone size: NA
J gene: TRBJ1-4
V gene: TRBV10-1
D gene: NA

CDR3 protein: CASSTDSSGANVLTF
CDR3 DNA: TGCGCCAGCAGCACAGACAGCTCTGGGGCCAACGTCCTGACTTTC
clone size: NA
J gene: TRBJ2-6
V gene: TRBV5-1
D gene: NA

CDR3 protein: CSVENVATSTDTQYF
CDR3 DNA: TGCAGCGTTGAAAACGTAGCTACTAGCACAGATACGCAGTATTTT
clone size: few
J gene: TRBJ2-3
V gene: TRBV29-1
D gene: NA

CDR3 protein: CASSLGAGGGYTF
CDR3 DNA: TGTGCCAGCAGCTTAGGGGCCGGAGGTGGCTACACCTTC
clone size: many
J gene: TRBJ1-2
V gene: TRBV11-2
D gene: NA

CDR3 protein: CASRIAGYGNQPRHF
CDR3 DNA: TGTGCCAGCAGGATCGCAGGGTATGGTAATCAGCCCCGGCATTTT
clone size: NA
J gene: TRBJ1-5
V gene: TRBV2
D gene: NA

CDR3 protein: CSIEGSSGANVLTF
CDR3 DNA: TGCAGCATTGAGGGGAGCTCTGGGGCCAACGTCCTGACTTTC
clone size: few
J gene: TRBJ2-6
V gene: TRBV29-1
D gene: NA

CDR3 protein: CASSLVAGGGQETQYF
CDR3 DNA: TGTGCCAGCAGCTTGGTGGCGGGGGGTGGTCAAGAGACCCAGTACTTC
clone size: NA
J gene: TRBJ2-5
V gene: TRBV5-5
D gene: TRBD2

CDR3 protein: CASSWTSGENSYNEQFF
CDR3 DNA: TGTGCCAGCAGTTGGACTAGCGGGGAAAATTCCTACAATGAGCAGTTCTTC
clone size: few
J gene: TRBJ2-1
V gene: TRBV7-3
D gene: TRBD2

CDR3 protein: CASSHHSPTSGGTDTQYF
CDR3 DNA: TGTGCCAGCAGCCACCATAGCCCGACTAGCGGGGGAACAGATACGCAGTATTTT
clone size: few
J gene: TRBJ2-3
V gene: TRBV6-1
D gene: TRBD2

CDR3 protein: CASSFGLVETQYF
CDR3 DNA: TGTGCCAGCAGTTTTGGACTTGTGGAGACCCAGTACTTC
clone size: NA
J gene: TRBJ2-5
V gene: TRBV6-6
D gene: NA

CDR3 protein: CASSLYPGKLFF
CDR3 DNA: TGTGCCAGCAGCCTCTACCCGGGGAAACTGTTTTTT
clone size: few
J gene: TRBJ1-4
V gene: TRBV14
D gene: NA

CDR3 protein: CATSAPGPTSGANVLTF
CDR3 DNA: TGTGCCACCAGTGCCCCGGGTCCTACGAGTGGGGCCAACGTCCTGACTTTC
clone size: NA
J gene: TRBJ2-6
V gene: TRBV24-1
D gene: NA

CDR3 protein: CASSSRPRGLRPNTGELFF
CDR3 DNA: TGTGCCAGCAGTTCCCGCCCCAGGGGCCTACGCCCGAACACCGGGGAGCTGTTTTTT
clone size: NA
J gene: TRBJ2-2
V gene: TRBV12-3/TRBV12-4
D gene: NA

CDR3 protein: CATHGGHSGANVLTF
CDR3 DNA: TGCGCCACCCACGGAGGGCACTCTGGGGCCAACGTCCTGACTTTC
clone size: NA
J gene: TRBJ2-6
V gene: TRBV5-1
D gene: NA

CDR3 protein: CSARPSGGADEQFF
CDR3 DNA: TGCAGTGCTAGACCCAGCGGGGGGGCCGATGAGCAGTTCTTC
clone size: few
J gene: TRBJ2-1
V gene: TRBV20-1
D gene: TRBD2

CDR3 protein: CASSLRQEMFSGANVLTF
CDR3 DNA: TGTGCCAGCAGCTTAAGACAGGAAATGTTTTCTGGGGCCAACGTCCTGACTTTC
clone size: NA
J gene: TRBJ2-6
V gene: TRBV7-3
D gene: NA